This is a list of T cell receptor beta chains from one sample in a study of OX40 agonist ivuxolimab in advanced cancers. Assay: immunoSEQ multiplex PCR; the TCRdb copy retains only in-frame clones and omits some. Of 78,000 or so clones in the sample, roughly 81% were seen once. The specimen comprised CD4+ or CD8+ T cells sorted from blood, sampled in a trial of the OX40 agonist ivuxolimab. Source of these receptors: an adult with an advanced solid tumor such as melanoma, head and neck, liver or kidney cancer. CDR3s include the opening cysteine and the closing phenylalanine or tryptophan.

TRBV6-5	TRBJ1-5	CASSYSGGSNQPQHF
TRBV6-4	TRBJ2-2	CASSVETNTGELFF
TRBV29-1	TRBJ2-2	CSVPAPGGMDTGELFF
TRBV5-1	TRBJ1-1	CASSRGQENTEAFF
TRBV6-5	TRBJ2-2	CASSTFNTGELFF
TRBV2	TRBJ1-1	CASSFRTENTEAFF
TRBV15	TRBJ2-5	CATSRVGLAGGGETQYF
TRBV28	TRBJ2-1	CASTDGTSGAAYNEQFF
TRBV2	TRBJ2-2	CASKQGNRDTGELFF
TRBV7-2	TRBJ2-5	CASSLGAGAGQETQYF
TRBV10-2	TRBJ2-2	CASSGTRLGTGELFF
TRBV27	TRBJ2-5	CASRPGLAGPETQYF
TRBV28	TRBJ1-1	CASTAAGDLLGTEAFF
TRBV18	TRBJ2-5	CASSPSGQQETQYF
TRBV6-5	TRBJ1-4	CASRQGRMGKLFF
TRBV19	TRBJ1-4	CASSIQVAEKLFF
TRBV5-8	TRBJ2-6	CASSLGVGRSSGANVLTF
TRBV11-3	TRBJ2-1	CASSFGTGGKNEQFF
TRBV5-1	TRBJ1-2	CASSFDISGYTF
TRBV18	TRBJ2-2	CASSQAGDGAGELFF
TRBV28	TRBJ1-2	CASSLTGTGYTF
TRBV19	TRBJ1-1	CASSKIPHTNTEAFF
TRBV5-1	TRBJ2-5	CASSLGLAGRGETQYF
TRBV10-2	TRBJ1-3	CASSEQGPGNTIYF
TRBV19	TRBJ2-5	CASSMIAGGPLETQYF
TRBV11-2	TRBJ2-1	CASSPTSAGEFF